This T cell receptor beta chain was sequenced in a study of blood T cell repertoires in COVID-19. Whole-study context: From the United States, Italy and Spain came samples of acute and convalescent COVID-19. PBMCs, B-cell-depleted T cells, or T cells provided the cDNA or gDNA that made up the material.

Using immunoSEQ multiplex PCR, the repertoire was profiled, and TCRdb retains in-frame clones only, with some absent. This repertoire shows 270,000 or so clones, roughly nine tenths found once; its top ten account for 9.5% to 15%. Trimming cost V 0 bases and J 2 bases, with 9 bases left between them. This CDR3 comprises 14 residues. Germline assignment: CDR1 SGDLS and CDR2 YYNGEE. Patients from Seattle were sampled longitudinally, starting during active infection. The receptor was isolated from a woman aged 25 to 39 with COVID-19, enrolled during active disease. Input material: peripheral blood. The chain is built from TRBV9 and TRBJ2-7; D gene unclear. The CDR3 is CASSVATGPYEQYF. CDR3 nucleotides: TGTGCCAGCAGCGTAGCTACGGGTCCCTACGAGCAGTACTTC.